Listed here are 27 T cell receptor beta chains from one sample, sequenced in a study of CXCR3-negative and CXCR3-positive naive CD8 T cells. In preparing the TRB cDNA libraries, 5' RACE with UMI labels was used. TCRdb re-analyzed the 5' RACE reads; it lists each CDR3 protein once, without DNA. The sample spans some 45,000 distinct CDR3 sequences; the ten largest clones claim roughly 1.5%. Sequencing used naive CXCR3- CD8+ T cells from blood. The subset: CD45RO-CCR7+CD27+CD95- naive CD8+ T cells lacking CXCR3 (TNR3-). These receptors were obtained from a human donor in good health. Some clones in this sample may be carry-over from other donors' samples.

V gene TRBV27 combines with J gene TRBJ2-1; TCRdb lists TRBD1, though no DNA is available to test this call. This CDR3 is built from 13 residues. Germline V gene data show CDR1 as MNHEY and CDR2 as SMNVEV (reference sequence). This CDR3 reads CASGWQGANEQFF.

The V gene is TRBV6-2 or TRBV6-3, the J gene TRBJ2-7; TCRdb designates TRBD2, a call that cannot be tested without DNA. The CDR3 is 16 residues long. Germline CDR1 MNHEY, CDR2 SVGEGT. The CDR3 loop is CASSRPPGLADYEQYF.

This sequence joins TRBV20-1 and TRBJ2-5; there is no DNA to check the TCRdb D call of TRBD1. The CDR3 covers 16 residues. Germline CDR1 is DFQATT and CDR2 is SNEGSKA (reference sequence). The CDR3 loop is CSARDPVTGGKETQYF.

This rearrangement joins TRBV7-8 to TRBJ1-2; TCRdb returns TRBD1, unconfirmable since there is no DNA. The germline gives CDR1 SGHVS, CDR2 FQNEAQ. CDR3 size: 14 residues. Here the CDR3 reads CASSLPDRPSGYTF.

V and J are TRBV7-7 and TRBJ2-5; TCRdb's D call, TRBD2, is unchecked because there is no DNA. Looked up from germline, CDR1 is SSHAT and CDR2 is FNYEAQ (reference sequence). The CDR3 runs to 19 residues. The CDR3 spells CASSLNEGWRREVQETQYF. The full variable domain, its missing parts supplied by reference TRBV7-7 and TRBJ2-5, is GAGVSQSPRYKVTKRGQDVTLRCDPISSHATLYWYQQALGQGPEFLTYFNYEAQPDKSGLPSDRFSAERPEGSISTLTIQRTEQRDSAMYRCASSLNEGWRREVQETQYFGPGTRLLVL.

The rearrangement links TRBV6-6 to TRBJ1-3; TCRdb selects TRBD1, and the lack of DNA leaves this call unchecked. Germline V CDR1 and CDR2: MNHNY, SVGAGI (reference sequence). This CDR3 spans 17 amino acids. The CDR3 loop is CASSYSGTGVVGNTIYF.

The chain uses TRBV10-3 and TRBJ2-3; TCRdb indicates TRBD2, and absent DNA this call remains unverified. The CDR3 has 16 residues. Germline CDR1 ENHRY, CDR2 SYGVKD. CDR3 loop: CAISELAGGPGDTQYF.

The V gene is TRBV9, the J gene TRBJ2-1; the TRBD2 assignment by TCRdb is unverifiable without DNA. Germline V gene data show CDR1 as SGDLS and CDR2 as YYNGEE. CDR3 length equals 16 residues. This CDR3 is CASSERGTSGGGEQFF.

The V gene is TRBV12-3 or TRBV12-4, the J gene TRBJ2-2. The CDR3 has 18 residues. The CDR3 here is CASSLEGILAANTGELFF.

The chain combines TRBV3-1 with TRBJ1-2. Germline values: CDR1 LGHDT, CDR2 YNNKEL (reference sequence). This CDR3 is 12 amino acids long. The chain's CDR3 is CASSQDRRGYTF.

The V and J genes are TRBV27 and TRBJ2-3; TCRdb's D gene call, TRBD1, goes unchecked for lack of DNA. Per the germline V gene, CDR1 is MNHEY and CDR2 is SMNVEV (reference sequence). This CDR3 region has 15 residues. The CDR3 sequence is CASSFHLGQSDTQYF.

The CDR3 is CARSLVTAGRTYEQYF. This rearrangement joins TRBV5-3 to TRBJ2-7; the D call from TCRdb, TRBD2, cannot be confirmed without DNA. TRBV5-3 is given ORF status, its function remaining uncertain. CDR3 length: 16 residues.

The rearrangement uses TRBV29-1 and TRBJ2-2; TCRdb's D call, TRBD2, is unchecked because there is no DNA. This CDR3 comprises 16 residues. Germline assignment: CDR1 SQVTM and CDR2 ANQGSEA. This CDR3 is CSVEGGTSLGNGELFF.

The genes are TRBV12-3 or TRBV12-4 and TRBJ2-7; absent DNA, TCRdb's TRBD1 call cannot be checked. The CDR3 length is 16 residues. CDR3 amino acids: CASTPSDRSFVYEQYF.

The V and J genes are TRBV4-3 and TRBJ2-2; lacking DNA, the TRBD2 call made by TCRdb goes unchecked. This CDR3 has 17 amino acids. The germline V gene has CDR1 LGHNA and CDR2 YSLEER. The CDR3 region is CASSQDRRGGPTGELFF.

The rearrangement uses TRBV12-3 or TRBV12-4 and TRBJ2-7; TCRdb proposes TRBD1, but this gene call is untestable without DNA. This CDR3 spans 14 amino acids. CDR3 protein: CASSFWGLTYEQYF.

V usage is TRBV12-5 and J usage is TRBJ2-7; TCRdb calls TRBD1, which cannot be checked without DNA. This CDR3 comprises 17 residues. Germline-derived CDR1 and CDR2 are LGHNT and FRNRAP. CDR3 amino acids: CASGLDFWTGRVYEQYF.

The chain links TRBV28 to TRBJ2-7; TCRdb outputs TRBD1, but without DNA this stays unchecked. The germline V gene has CDR1 MDHEN and CDR2 SYDVKM. The CDR3 sequence is 16 residues long. CDR3 protein: CASSPLGTLVSYEQYF.

J is TRBJ1-1 and V is TRBV20-1. CDR3 length equals 13 residues. CDR1 and CDR2 (germline): DFQATT, SNEGSKA (reference sequence). This CDR3 is CSARGSSETEAFF.

The rearrangement joins TRBV28 to TRBJ1-1; no DNA is available, so the TRBD1 call from TCRdb remains unchecked. The CDR3 spans 14 residues. CDR1 and CDR2 (germline): MDHEN, SYDVKM. The CDR3 protein is CASSPTGVTAEAFF.

This chain joins TRBV24-1 and TRBJ2-1. CDR1 is KGHDR and CDR2 is SFDVKD in the germline V gene. The CDR3 is 11 residues long. The CDR3 loop reads CATSGGNEQFF.

The chain has TRBV7-3 and TRBJ2-1; TCRdb's assignment of TRBD1 cannot be checked, as there is no DNA. This CDR3 comprises 15 residues. Germline values: CDR1 SGHTA, CDR2 FQGTGA. Here the CDR3 reads CASSLIGGTYNEQFF.

The genes are TRBV25-1 and TRBJ1-2; TCRdb's D call, TRBD1, is unchecked because there is no DNA. CDR1 is MGHDK, CDR2 SYGVNS, per germline. The CDR3 is made up of 15 amino acids. The CDR3 region is CASSGPVSENYGYTF.

This sequence joins TRBV19 and TRBJ1-3; TCRdb names TRBD1, which stays unverified in the absence of DNA. CDR3 length equals 17 residues. Germline values: CDR1 LNHDA, CDR2 SQIVND (reference sequence). This CDR3 is CASRHNRGPNSGNTIYF. Full variable domain (rest looked up from reference TRBV19 and TRBJ1-3): DGGITQSPKYLFRKEGQNVTLSCEQNLNHDAMYWYRQDPGQGLRLIYYSQIVNDFQKGDIAEGYSVSREKKESFPLTVTSAQKNPTAFYLCASRHNRGPNSGNTIYFGEGSWLTVV.

The J gene is TRBJ2-7, the V gene TRBV6-2 or TRBV6-3. CDR3 length: 12 amino acids. The V gene's germline CDR1 is MNHEY and CDR2 SVGEGT. CDR3 sequence reads: CASSYGVDEQYF.

This chain uses TRBV7-2 with TRBJ2-3; without DNA, the TCRdb call of TRBD1 cannot be checked. The CDR3 is 18 residues long. Germline V CDR1 and CDR2: SGHTA, FQGNSA. CDR3 residues: CASSLGIQGPRWSDTQYF.

V gene TRBV6-5 combines with J gene TRBJ2-1. This CDR3 is built from 12 residues. The V gene's germline CDR1 is MNHEY and CDR2 SVGAGI. This CDR3 is CASSLNTDEQFF.